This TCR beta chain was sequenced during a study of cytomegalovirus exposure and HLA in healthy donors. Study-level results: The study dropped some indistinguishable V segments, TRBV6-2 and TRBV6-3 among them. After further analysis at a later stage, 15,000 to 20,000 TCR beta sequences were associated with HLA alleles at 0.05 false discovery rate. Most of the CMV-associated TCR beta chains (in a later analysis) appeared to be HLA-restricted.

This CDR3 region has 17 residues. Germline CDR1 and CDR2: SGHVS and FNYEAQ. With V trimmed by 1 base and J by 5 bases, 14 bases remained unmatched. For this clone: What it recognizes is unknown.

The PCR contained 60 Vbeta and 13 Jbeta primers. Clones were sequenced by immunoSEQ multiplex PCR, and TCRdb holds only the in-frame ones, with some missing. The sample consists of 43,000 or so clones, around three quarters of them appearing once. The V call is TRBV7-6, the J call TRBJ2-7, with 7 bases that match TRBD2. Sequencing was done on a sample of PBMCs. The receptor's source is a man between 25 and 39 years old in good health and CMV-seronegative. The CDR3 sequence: CASSLGISGLGRNEQYF. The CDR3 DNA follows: TGTGCCAGCAGCTTAGGGATTTCCGGACTAGGACGAAACGAGCAGTACTTC.